This passage covers 21 T cell receptor beta chains from one sample sequenced in a study of blood T cells in healthy people across ages. The second PCR ran about 6 to 12 cycles with a sample-barcoded 5' primer and J-beta primers. One entry per CDR3 protein, called by TCRdb with MiXCR from the 5' RACE reads. The repertoire holds 1,500,000 or so distinct CDR3 sequences, with around 59% as singletons. Sequencing was performed on blood. The receptors shown here come from a man younger than 35 in good health.

The chain employs TRBV28 and TRBJ2-5, with D perhaps matching TRBD1 (5 bases). Per the germline V gene, CDR1 is MDHEN and CDR2 is SYDVKM. CDR3 length equals 12 residues. Trimming stripped 7 bases from V and 0 bases from J, with 6 bases between. The CDR3 reads CASTGYQETQYF. The CDR3 nucleotides are TGTGCCAGCACAGGGTACCAAGAGACCCAGTACTTC.

This chain connects TRBV7-9 to TRBJ2-7; unclear D gene. V was clipped by 3 bases and J by 6 bases, with 15 bases between them. The CDR3 runs to 14 residues. Germline V gene lookup returns CDR1 SEHNR and CDR2 FQNEAQ (reference sequence). The CDR3 sequence is CASSFELANGEQYF. CDR3 in DNA: TGTGCCAGCAGCTTTGAATTGGCCAATGGCGAGCAGTACTTC.

The chain employs TRBV12-3 or TRBV12-4 and TRBJ2-1, with a possible D match to TRBD2 (6 bases). The CDR3 contains 14 residues. V was shortened by 8 bases and J by 5 bases, with 16 bases between the two germline ends. CDR3 in amino acids: CASSLGGTDNEQFF. As DNA, the CDR3 is TGTGCCAGCTCCTTAGGAGGGACGGACAATGAGCAGTTCTTC.

The genes are TRBV20-1 and TRBJ2-1; 12 nucleotides align to TRBD1. J lost 8 bases, V lost 5 bases, and 10 bases had no gene match. In germline, CDR1 is DFQATT, CDR2 SNEGSKA (reference sequence). CDR3 size: 15 residues. This CDR3 reads CSARDRGLWNHEQFF. CDR3 nucleotides: TGCAGTGCTCGGGACAGGGGGCTCTGGAATCATGAGCAGTTCTTC.

The genes are TRBV12-3 or TRBV12-4 and TRBJ2-4, with TRBD1 matching 9 bases. Losses at the gene ends were 6 bases for V and 1 base for J; bases not matched to a gene: 16. The CDR3 has 19 residues. The CDR3 DNA is TGTGCCAGCAGGAATTCATGGACAGGGGACGGTCGGGCCAAAAACATTCAGTACTTC. Its protein product is CASRNSWTGDGRAKNIQYF.

The rearrangement joins TRBV20-1 to TRBJ2-3; 8 bases match TRBD2. There are 15 residues in the CDR3. Trimming cost V 0 bases and J 4 bases; bases outside gene matches: 6. Germline lookup yields CDR1 DFQATT and CDR2 SNEGSKA (reference sequence). The CDR3 loop is CSARDGAGVADTQYF. The CDR3 DNA follows: TGCAGTGCTAGAGATGGAGCGGGGGTCGCAGATACGCAGTATTTT.

This chain connects TRBV4-1 to TRBJ1-3; D is undetermined. Between the trimmed V and J ends, which lost 1 base and 2 bases, there was a span of 12 bases. This CDR3 region has 16 residues. Germline CDR1 is MGHRA and CDR2 is YSYEKL. The CDR3: CASSQGTAKTGNTIYF. The CDR3 DNA reads TGCGCCAGCAGCCAAGGAACGGCAAAAACTGGAAACACCATATATTTT.

The V call is TRBV27, the J call TRBJ2-4, with unresolved D. The J call may be faulty, since TRBJ2-7 better matches the DNA end. The CDR3 runs 14 residues. Per the germline V gene, CDR1 is MNHEY and CDR2 is SMNVEV (reference sequence). Here the CDR3 reads CASSLFSGTYEQYF. CDR3 nucleotide sequence: TGTGCCAGCAGTTTATTCTCAGGTACCTACGAGCAGTACTTC.

A word on this clonotype: The junction shows a germline mismatch at one end, possibly a read error. The chain couples TRBV5-6 to TRBJ2-6; D is uncertain. Germline V lookup: CDR1 SGHDT, CDR2 YYEEEE. The CDR3 length is 14 residues. This chain's CDR3 is CTSSVGSGANVLTF. CDR3 DNA sequence: TGTACCAGCAGCGTTGGCTCTGGGGCCAACGTCCTGACTTTC. The full variable domain, completed using reference TRBV5-6 and TRBJ2-6, is DAGVTQSPTHLIKTRGQQVTLRCSPKSGHDTVSWYQQALGQGPQFIFQYYEEEERQRGNFPDRFSGHQFPNYSSELNVNALLLGDSALYLCTSSVGSGANVLTFGAGSRLTVL.

V gene TRBV28 combines with J gene TRBJ1-6; TRBD1 agrees at 8 bases. The J segment lost 0 bases and the V segment lost 4 bases, leaving 11 bases of the junction unmatched. The CDR3 sequence is 19 residues long. Germline CDR1 is MDHEN and CDR2 is SYDVKM. The CDR3 bases are TGTGCCAGCAGTTCATCCGGGACAGGTACGAGCTCCTATAATTCACCCCTCCACTTT. This sequence encodes CASSSSGTGTSSYNSPLHF.

Points on this clonotype: At one end the junction does not follow the germline gene, possibly because of a read error. The chain recombines TRBV4-1 with TRBJ2-1; maybe TRBD1 (6 bases). The CDR3 length is 13 residues. CDR1 is MGHRA and CDR2 is YSYEKL in the germline V gene. In DNA, the CDR3 is TGCGCCAGCAGGGGGGCCTCCCACAATGAGCAGTTCTTC. Protein product: CASRGASHNEQFF.

Notes on this clonotype: At one boundary the junction diverges from the germline segment, which might be a read error. The gene calls are TRBV12-5 and TRBJ2-7; TRBD2 aligns across 7 bases. The germline CDR1 and CDR2 sequences are LGHNT and FRNRAP. The CDR3 extends over 14 amino acids. This chain's CDR3 is CASGLGGSPSEQYF. The CDR3 region has the DNA TGTGCTAGTGGGTTGGGGGGGTCTCCTAGCGAGCAGTACTTC.

The V call is TRBV20-1, the J call TRBJ1-5; no definite D call. The ends were cut back, 0 bases at V and 9 bases at J, with 9 bases in the middle. Germline CDR1 is DFQATT and CDR2 is SNEGSKA (reference sequence). The CDR3 is 12 residues long. Here the CDR3 reads CSARDRGGPQHF. The DNA of the CDR3 is TGCAGTGCTAGAGACCGGGGTGGGCCCCAGCATTTT.

The chain joins TRBV4-2 to TRBJ2-5, with 8 nucleotides matching TRBD1. The CDR3 runs to 16 residues. Trimming at V came to 6 bases and at J to 11 bases, leaving 20 bases not matched to a gene. CDR1 is LGHNA, CDR2 YNFKEQ, per germline. The CDR3: CASRITGGVQGGEQYF. For the CDR3, the DNA is TGTGCCAGCAGGATTACAGGGGGAGTCCAAGGGGGTGAGCAGTACTTC.

J is TRBJ1-4 and V is TRBV28; no definite D call. The ends were cut back, 3 bases at V and 0 bases at J, with 8 bases in the middle. This CDR3 has 15 amino acids. The germline CDR1 and CDR2 sequences are MDHEN and SYDVKM. The CDR3 nucleotides read TGTGCCAGCAGTTTGACCATCACAACTAATGAAAAACTGTTTTTT. Its protein is CASSLTITTNEKLFF. The entire variable domain, with the rest obtained from reference TRBV28 and TRBJ1-4, is as follows: DVKVTQSSRYLVKRTGEKVFLECVQDMDHENMFWYRQDPGLGLRLIYFSYDVKMKEKGDIPEGYSVSREKKERFSLILESASTNQTSMYLCASSLTITTNEKLFFGSGTQLSVL.

The chain couples TRBV29-1 to TRBJ2-1; D is uncertain. Per the germline V gene, CDR1 is SQVTM and CDR2 is ANQGSEA. This CDR3 has 16 residues. V was shortened by 0 bases and J by 1 base, with 13 bases between the two germline ends. The CDR3 protein is CSVEEQEDSSYNEQFF. Written as DNA, the CDR3 is TGCAGCGTTGAAGAACAAGAGGATAGTTCCTACAATGAGCAGTTCTTC.

This clonotype was counted once. The chain couples TRBV20-1 to TRBJ1-2; 8 bases line up with TRBD1. The CDR3 contains 15 residues. Germline trimming cut 5 bases from V and 7 bases from J; bases unmatched to any gene: 15. Germline loops: CDR1 DFQATT, CDR2 SNEGSKA (reference sequence). The DNA of the CDR3 is TGCAGTGCTCCGGGAGTACAGGGGGGTCTTGGTGGCTACACCTTC. Its protein product is CSAPGVQGGLGGYTF.

As to this clonotype: A read error may produce the germline difference seen at one junction end. J is TRBJ2-1 and V is TRBV9; 9 bases are a match to TRBD2. The CDR3 covers 15 residues. CDR1 and CDR2 (germline): SGDLS, YYNGEE. The CDR3, as DNA: TGTGCCAGCAGCGTAGATCCAGCGGGGGGATATGAACAGTTCTTC. It specifies CASSVDPAGGYEQFF. The full variable domain, rest sourced from reference TRBV9 and TRBJ2-1, is DSGVTQTPKHLITATGQRVTLRCSPRSGDLSVYWYQQSLDQGLQFLIQYYNGEERAKGNILERFSAQQFPDLHSELNLSSLELGDSALYFCASSVDPAGGYEQFFGPGTRLTVL.

V gene TRBV7-2 combines with J gene TRBJ2-3, with D possibly called TRBD1 or TRBD2 (5 bases each). CDR1 and CDR2 (germline): SGHTA, FQGNSA. There are 15 residues in the CDR3. V lost 5 bases, J lost 4 bases, and 16 bases lay in between. The CDR3, as DNA: TGTGCCAGCAGCCCCCGGCGAGGGGTTGCAGATACGCAGTATTTT. Amino acids: CASSPRRGVADTQYF.

The J gene is TRBJ2-1, the V gene TRBV3-1; D might be TRBD2 (6 bases). This CDR3 contains 13 residues. With 2 bases removed from V and 10 bases from J, the gap between germline ends came to 12 bases. CDR1 LGHDT and CDR2 YNNKEL come from the germline V gene (reference sequence). The CDR3 DNA is TGTGCCAGCAGCCAAATACGACTAGGGGAGCAGTTCTTC. It codes for CASSQIRLGEQFF.

The chain links TRBV25-1 to TRBJ2-7; D might be TRBD1 (5 bases). CDR1 MGHDK and CDR2 SYGVNS come from the germline V gene. There are 13 residues in the CDR3. Deletions cut 6 bases from V and 5 bases from J, with 14 bases between. Written as DNA, the CDR3 is TGTGCCAGCAGACGACAGACTGATCACGAGCAGTACTTC. This sequence encodes CASRRQTDHEQYF.